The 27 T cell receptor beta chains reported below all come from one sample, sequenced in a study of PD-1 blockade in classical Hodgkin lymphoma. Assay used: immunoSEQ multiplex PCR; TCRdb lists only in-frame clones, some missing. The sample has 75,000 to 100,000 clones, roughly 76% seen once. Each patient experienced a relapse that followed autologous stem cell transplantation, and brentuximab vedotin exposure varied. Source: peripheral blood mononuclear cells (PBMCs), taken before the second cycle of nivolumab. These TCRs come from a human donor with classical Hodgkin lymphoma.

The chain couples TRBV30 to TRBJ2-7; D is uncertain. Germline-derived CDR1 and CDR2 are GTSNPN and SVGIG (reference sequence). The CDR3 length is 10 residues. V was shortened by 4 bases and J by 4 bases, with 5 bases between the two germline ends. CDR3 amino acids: CAWIEYEQYF. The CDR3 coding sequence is TGTGCCTGGATAGAGTACGAGCAGTACTTC.

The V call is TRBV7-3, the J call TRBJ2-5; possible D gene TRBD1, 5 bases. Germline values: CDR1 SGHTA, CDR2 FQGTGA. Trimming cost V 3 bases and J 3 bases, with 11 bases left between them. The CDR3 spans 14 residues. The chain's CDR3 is CASSFKGPKETQYF. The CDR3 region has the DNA TGTGCCAGCAGCTTTAAGGGGCCAAAAGAGACCCAGTACTTC.

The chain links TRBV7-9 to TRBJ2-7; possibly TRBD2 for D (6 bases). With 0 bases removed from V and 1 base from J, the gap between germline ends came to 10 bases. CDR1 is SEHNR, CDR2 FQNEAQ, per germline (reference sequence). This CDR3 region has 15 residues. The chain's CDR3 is CASSLAGGPSYEQYF. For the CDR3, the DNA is TGTGCCAGCAGCTTAGCGGGAGGCCCATCCTACGAGCAGTACTTC.

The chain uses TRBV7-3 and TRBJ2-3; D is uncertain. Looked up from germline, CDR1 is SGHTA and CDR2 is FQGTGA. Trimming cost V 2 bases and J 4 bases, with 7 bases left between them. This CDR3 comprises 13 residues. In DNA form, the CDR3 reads TGTGCCAGCAGCTTAGGAAACCCAGATACGCAGTATTTT. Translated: CASSLGNPDTQYF.

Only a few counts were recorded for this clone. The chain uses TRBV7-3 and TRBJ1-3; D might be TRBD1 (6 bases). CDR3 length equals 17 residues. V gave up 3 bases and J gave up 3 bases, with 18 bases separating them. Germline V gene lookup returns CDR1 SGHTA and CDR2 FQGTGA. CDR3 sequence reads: CASSLGPPGADGNTIYF. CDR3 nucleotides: TGTGCCAGCAGCTTGGGGCCCCCGGGGGCTGATGGAAACACCATATATTTT.

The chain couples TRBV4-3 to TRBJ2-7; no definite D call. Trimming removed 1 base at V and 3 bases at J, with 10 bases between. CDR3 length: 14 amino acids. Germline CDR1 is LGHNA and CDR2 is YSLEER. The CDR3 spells CASSQALYDYEQYF. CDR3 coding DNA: TGCGCCAGCAGCCAAGCTCTGTATGACTACGAGCAGTACTTC.

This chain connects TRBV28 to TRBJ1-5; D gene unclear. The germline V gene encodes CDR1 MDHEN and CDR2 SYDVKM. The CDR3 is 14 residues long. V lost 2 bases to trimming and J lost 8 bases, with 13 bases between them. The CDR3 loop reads CASSLIGDPEPQHF. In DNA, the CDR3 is TGTGCCAGCAGTTTAATCGGGGATCCCGAGCCCCAGCATTTT.

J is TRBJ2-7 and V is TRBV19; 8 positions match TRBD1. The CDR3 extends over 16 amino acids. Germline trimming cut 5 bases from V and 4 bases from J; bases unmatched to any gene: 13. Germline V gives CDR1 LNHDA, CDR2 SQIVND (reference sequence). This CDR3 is CASSFNAGTGPYEQYF. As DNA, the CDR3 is TGTGCCAGTAGTTTCAACGCCGGGACAGGACCATACGAGCAGTACTTC.

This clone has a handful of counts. CDR3 coding DNA: TGTGCCAGCAGCTCAGACAGGGGGCTTCGGGATACGCAGTATTTT. It yields the protein CASSSDRGLRDTQYF. This sequence joins TRBV7-9 and TRBJ2-3, with 10 bases fitting TRBD1. Per germline, CDR1 SEHNR and CDR2 FQNEAQ (reference sequence). There are 15 residues in the CDR3. V lost 4 bases to trimming and J lost 6 bases; unmatched junction nucleotides: 7.

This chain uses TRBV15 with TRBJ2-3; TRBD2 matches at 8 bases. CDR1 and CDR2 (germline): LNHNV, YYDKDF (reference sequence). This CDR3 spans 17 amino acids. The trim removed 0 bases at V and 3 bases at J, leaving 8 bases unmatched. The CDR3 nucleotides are TGTGCCACCAGCAGAGAGGCGGGAGGTGGGCGGACAGATACGCAGTATTTT. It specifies CATSREAGGGRTDTQYF. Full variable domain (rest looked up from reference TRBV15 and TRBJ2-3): DAMVIQNPRYQVTQFGKPVTLSCSQTLNHNVMYWYQQKSSQAPKLLFHYYDKDFNNEADTPDNFQSRRPNTSFCFLDIRSPGLGDTAMYLCATSREAGGGRTDTQYFGPGTRLTVL.

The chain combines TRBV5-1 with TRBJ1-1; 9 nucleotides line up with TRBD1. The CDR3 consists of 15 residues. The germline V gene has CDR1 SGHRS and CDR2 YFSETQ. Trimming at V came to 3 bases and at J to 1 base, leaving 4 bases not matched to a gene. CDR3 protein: CASSSRQGENTEAFF. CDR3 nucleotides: TGCGCCAGCAGCTCCCGACAGGGGGAGAACACTGAAGCTTTCTTT.

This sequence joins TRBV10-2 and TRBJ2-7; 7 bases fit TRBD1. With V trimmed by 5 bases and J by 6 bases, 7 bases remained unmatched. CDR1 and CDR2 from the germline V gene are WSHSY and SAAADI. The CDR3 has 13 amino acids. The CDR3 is CASSQNSGGEQYF. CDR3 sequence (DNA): TGCGCCAGCAGTCAAAACTCAGGGGGCGAGCAGTACTTC.

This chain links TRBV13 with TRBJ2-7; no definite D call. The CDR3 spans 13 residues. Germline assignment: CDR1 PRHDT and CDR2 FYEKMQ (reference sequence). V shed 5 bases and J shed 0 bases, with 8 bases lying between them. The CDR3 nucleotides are TGTGCCAGCAGCCCGCCTGGCTCCTACGAGCAGTACTTC. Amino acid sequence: CASSPPGSYEQYF.

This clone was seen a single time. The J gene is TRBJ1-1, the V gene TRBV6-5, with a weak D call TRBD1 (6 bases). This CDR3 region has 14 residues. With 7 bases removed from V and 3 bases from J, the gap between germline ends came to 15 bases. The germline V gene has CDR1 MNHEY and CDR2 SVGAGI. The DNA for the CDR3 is TGTGCCAGCAAAGGCCGGGGGACATACACTGAAGCTTTCTTT. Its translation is CASKGRGTYTEAFF.

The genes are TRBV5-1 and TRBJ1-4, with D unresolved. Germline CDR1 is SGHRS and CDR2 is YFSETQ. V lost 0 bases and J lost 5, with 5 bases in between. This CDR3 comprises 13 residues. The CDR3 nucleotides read TGCGCCAGCAGCTTGGGGAGCAATGAAAAACTGTTTTTT. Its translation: CASSLGSNEKLFF.

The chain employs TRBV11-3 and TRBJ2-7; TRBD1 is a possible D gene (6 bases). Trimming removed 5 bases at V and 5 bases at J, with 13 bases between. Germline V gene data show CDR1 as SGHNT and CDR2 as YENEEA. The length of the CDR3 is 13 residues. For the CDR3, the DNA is TGTGCCAGCAGCCTAATGACAGGACACGAGCAGTACTTC. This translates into CASSLMTGHEQYF.

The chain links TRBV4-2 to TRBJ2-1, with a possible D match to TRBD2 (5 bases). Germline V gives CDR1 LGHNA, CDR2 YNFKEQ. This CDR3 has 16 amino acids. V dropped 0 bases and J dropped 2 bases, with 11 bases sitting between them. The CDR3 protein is CASSQEPRLPYNEQFF. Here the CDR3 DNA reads TGTGCCAGCAGCCAAGAGCCCCGACTACCCTACAATGAGCAGTTCTTC.

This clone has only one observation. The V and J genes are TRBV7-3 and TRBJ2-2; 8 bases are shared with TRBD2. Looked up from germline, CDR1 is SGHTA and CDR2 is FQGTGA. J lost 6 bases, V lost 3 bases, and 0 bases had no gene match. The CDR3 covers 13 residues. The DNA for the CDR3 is TGTGCCAGCAGCTTTAGCGGGGCCGGGGAGCTGTTTTTT. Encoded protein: CASSFSGAGELFF.

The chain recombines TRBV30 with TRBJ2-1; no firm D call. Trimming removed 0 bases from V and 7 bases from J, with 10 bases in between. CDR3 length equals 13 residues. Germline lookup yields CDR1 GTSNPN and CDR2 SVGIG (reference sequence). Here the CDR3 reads CAWSVLTENEQFF. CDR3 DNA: TGTGCCTGGAGTGTACTGACCGAAAATGAGCAGTTCTTC.

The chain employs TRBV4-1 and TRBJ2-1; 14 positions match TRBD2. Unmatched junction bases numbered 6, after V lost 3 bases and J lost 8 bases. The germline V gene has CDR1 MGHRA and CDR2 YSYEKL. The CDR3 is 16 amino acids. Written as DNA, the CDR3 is TGCGCCAGCAGCCAGGGACTAGCGGGAGACGTCCATGAGCAGTTCTTC. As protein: CASSQGLAGDVHEQFF.

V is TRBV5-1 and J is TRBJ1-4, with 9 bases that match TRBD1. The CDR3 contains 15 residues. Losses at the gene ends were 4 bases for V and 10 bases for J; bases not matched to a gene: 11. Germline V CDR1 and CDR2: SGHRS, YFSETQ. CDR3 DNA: TGCGCCAGCAGCGCCGTACAGGGGGCGCCCAGAAAACTGTTTTTT. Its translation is CASSAVQGAPRKLFF.

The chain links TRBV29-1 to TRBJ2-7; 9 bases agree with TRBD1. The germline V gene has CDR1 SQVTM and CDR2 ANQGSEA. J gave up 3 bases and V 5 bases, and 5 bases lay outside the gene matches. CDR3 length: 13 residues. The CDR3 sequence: CSVWDREYYEQYF. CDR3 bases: TGCAGCGTTTGGGACAGGGAATACTACGAGCAGTACTTC.

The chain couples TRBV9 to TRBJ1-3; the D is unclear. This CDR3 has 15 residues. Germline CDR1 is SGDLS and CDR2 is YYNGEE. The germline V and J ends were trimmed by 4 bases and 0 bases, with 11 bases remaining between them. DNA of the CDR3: TGTGCCAGCAGCCCCCTCTTATCCTCTGGAAACACCATATATTTT. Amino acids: CASSPLLSSGNTIYF. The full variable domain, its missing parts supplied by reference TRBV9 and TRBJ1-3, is DSGVTQTPKHLITATGQRVTLRCSPRSGDLSVYWYQQSLDQGLQFLIQYYNGEERAKGNILERFSAQQFPDLHSELNLSSLELGDSALYFCASSPLLSSGNTIYFGEGSWLTVV.

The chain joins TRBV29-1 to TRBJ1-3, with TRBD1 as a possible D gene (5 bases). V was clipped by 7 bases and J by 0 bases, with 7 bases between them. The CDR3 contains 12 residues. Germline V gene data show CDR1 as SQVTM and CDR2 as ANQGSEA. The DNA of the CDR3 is TGCAGCGGACAGCTCTCTGGAAACACCATATATTTT. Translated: CSGQLSGNTIYF. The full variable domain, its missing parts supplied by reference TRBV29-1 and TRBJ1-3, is SAVISQKPSRDICQRGTSLTIQCQVDSQVTMMFWYRQQPGQSLTLIATANQGSEATYESGFVIDKFPISRPNLTFSTLTVSNMSPEDSSIYLCSGQLSGNTIYFGEGSWLTVV.

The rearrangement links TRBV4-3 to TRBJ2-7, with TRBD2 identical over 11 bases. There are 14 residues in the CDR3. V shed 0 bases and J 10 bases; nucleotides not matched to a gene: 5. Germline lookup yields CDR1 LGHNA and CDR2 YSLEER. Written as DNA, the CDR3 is TGCGCCAGCAGCCAAGATTTAGCGGGAGGGGTTCAGTACTTC. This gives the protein CASSQDLAGGVQYF.

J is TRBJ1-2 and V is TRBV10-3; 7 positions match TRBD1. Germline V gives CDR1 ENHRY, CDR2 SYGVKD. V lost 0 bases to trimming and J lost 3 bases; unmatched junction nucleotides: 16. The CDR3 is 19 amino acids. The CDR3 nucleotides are TGTGCCATCAGTGAGTCCCGGGGAGGGGGCGGATTCGCCTACTATGGCTACACCTTC. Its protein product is CAISESRGGGGFAYYGYTF.

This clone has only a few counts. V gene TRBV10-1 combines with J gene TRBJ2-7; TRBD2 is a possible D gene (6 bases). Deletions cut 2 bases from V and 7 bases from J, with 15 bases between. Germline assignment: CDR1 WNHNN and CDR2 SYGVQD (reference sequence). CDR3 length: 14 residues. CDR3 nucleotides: TGCGCCAGCAGTGAGGGGACGGCCCGGGAGGAGCAGTACTTC. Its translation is CASSEGTAREEQYF.